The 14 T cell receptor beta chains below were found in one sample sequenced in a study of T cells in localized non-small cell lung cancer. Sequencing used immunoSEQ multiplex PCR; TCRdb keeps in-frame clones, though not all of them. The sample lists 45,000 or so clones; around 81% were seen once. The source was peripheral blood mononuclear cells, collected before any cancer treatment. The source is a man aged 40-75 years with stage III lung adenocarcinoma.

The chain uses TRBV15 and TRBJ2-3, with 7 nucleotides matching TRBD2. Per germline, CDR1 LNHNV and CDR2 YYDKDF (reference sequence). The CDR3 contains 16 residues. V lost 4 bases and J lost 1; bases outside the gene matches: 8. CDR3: CATSTGGGLGTDTQYF. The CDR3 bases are TGTGCCACCAGCACGGGGGGAGGGCTGGGCACAGATACGCAGTATTTT.

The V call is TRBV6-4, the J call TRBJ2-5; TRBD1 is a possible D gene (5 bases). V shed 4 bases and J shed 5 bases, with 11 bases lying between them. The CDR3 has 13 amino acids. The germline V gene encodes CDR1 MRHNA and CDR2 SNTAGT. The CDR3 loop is CASSVRRGETQYF. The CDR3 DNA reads TGTGCCAGCAGTGTAAGAAGGGGTGAGACCCAGTACTTC.

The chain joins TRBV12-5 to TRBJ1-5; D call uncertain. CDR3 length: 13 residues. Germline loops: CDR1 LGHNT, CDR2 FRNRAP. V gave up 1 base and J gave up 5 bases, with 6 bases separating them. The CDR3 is CASGLESDQPQHF. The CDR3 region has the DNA TGTGCTAGTGGTTTGGAAAGCGATCAGCCCCAGCATTTT.

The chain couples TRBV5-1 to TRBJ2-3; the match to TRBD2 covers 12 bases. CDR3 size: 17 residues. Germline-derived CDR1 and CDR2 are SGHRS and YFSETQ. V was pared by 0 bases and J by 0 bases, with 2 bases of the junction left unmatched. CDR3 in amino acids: CASSLGTSGVSTDTQYF. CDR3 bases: TGCGCCAGCAGCTTGGGGACTAGCGGGGTCAGCACAGATACGCAGTATTTT.

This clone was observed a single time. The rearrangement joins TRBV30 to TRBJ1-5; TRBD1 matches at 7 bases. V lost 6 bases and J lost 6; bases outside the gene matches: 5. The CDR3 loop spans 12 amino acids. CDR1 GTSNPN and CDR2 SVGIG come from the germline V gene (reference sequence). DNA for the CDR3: TGTGCCTGTGGGACAGACACTCAGCCCCAGCATTTT. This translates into CACGTDTQPQHF.

The DNA of the CDR3 is TGTGCCAGCAGCTTAGTTGGATGGGACACACACAATGAGCAGTTCTTC. It codes for CASSLVGWDTHNEQFF. The chain is built from TRBV7-2 and TRBJ2-1; D possibly corresponds to TRBD1 (6 bases). Germline values: CDR1 SGHTA, CDR2 FQGNSA. V was trimmed by 1 base and J by 5 bases, leaving 15 bases between them. This CDR3 is 16 amino acids long.

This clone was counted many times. The CDR3 coding sequence is TGTGCCAGCAGTGCGGTACAGGGGAGCAATCAGCCCCAGCATTTT. Protein sequence: CASSAVQGSNQPQHF. J is TRBJ1-5 and V is TRBV6-5, with 7 bases aligning to TRBD1. Germline lookup yields CDR1 MNHEY and CDR2 SVGAGI. The CDR3 length is 15 residues. V gave up 5 bases and J gave up 1 base; unmatched junction bases: 5.

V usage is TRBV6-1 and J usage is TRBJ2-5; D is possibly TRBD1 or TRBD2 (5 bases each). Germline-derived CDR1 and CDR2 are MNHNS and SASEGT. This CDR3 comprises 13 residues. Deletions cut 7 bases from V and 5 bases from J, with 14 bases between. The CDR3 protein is CASIWQGEETQYF. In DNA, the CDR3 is TGTGCCAGCATATGGCAGGGAGAGGAGACCCAGTACTTC.

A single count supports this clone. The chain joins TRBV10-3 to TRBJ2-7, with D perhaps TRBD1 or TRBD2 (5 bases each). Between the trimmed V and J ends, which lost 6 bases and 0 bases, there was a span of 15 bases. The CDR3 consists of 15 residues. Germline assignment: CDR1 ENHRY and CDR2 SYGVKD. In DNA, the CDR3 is TGTGCCATCAGGGATCCGGGGCTCAGCTCCTACGAGCAGTACTTC. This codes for CAIRDPGLSSYEQYF.

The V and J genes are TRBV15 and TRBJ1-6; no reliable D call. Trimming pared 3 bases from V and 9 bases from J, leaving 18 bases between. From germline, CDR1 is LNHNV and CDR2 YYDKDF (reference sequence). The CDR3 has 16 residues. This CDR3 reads CATSSDRGKIGSPLHF. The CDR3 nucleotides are TGTGCCACCAGCAGTGACCGGGGTAAAATAGGTTCACCCCTCCACTTT.

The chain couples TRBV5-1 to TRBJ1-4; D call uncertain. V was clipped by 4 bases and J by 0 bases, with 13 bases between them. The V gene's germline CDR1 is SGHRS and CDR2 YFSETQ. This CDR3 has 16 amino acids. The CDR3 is CASSAQPLPTNEKLFF. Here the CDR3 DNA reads TGCGCCAGCAGCGCCCAACCCCTCCCAACTAATGAAAAACTGTTTTTT. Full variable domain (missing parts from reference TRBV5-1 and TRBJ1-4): KAGVTQTPRYLIKTRGQQVTLSCSPISGHRSVSWYQQTPGQGLQFLFEYFSETQRNKGNFPGRFSGRQFSNSRSEMNVSTLELGDSALYLCASSAQPLPTNEKLFFGSGTQLSVL.

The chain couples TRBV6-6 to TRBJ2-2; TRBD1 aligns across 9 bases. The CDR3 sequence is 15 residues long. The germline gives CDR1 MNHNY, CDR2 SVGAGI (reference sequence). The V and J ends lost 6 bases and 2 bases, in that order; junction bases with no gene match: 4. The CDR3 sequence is CASRRQGVNTGELFF. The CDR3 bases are TGTGCCAGCAGAAGACAGGGGGTAAACACCGGGGAGCTGTTTTTT.

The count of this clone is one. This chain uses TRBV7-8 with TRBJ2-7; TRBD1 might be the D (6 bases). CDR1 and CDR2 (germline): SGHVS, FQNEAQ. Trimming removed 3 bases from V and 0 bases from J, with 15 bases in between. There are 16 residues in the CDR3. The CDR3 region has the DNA TGTGCCAGCAGCTTTAACCCCAGACAGGCCTCCTACGAGCAGTACTTC. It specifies CASSFNPRQASYEQYF.

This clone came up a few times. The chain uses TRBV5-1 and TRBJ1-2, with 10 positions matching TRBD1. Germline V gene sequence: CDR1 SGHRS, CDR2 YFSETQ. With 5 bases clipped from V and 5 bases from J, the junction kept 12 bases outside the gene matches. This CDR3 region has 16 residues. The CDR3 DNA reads TGCGCCAGCAGTCGTGGACAGGGGGAGAGAGTTTATGGCTACACCTTC. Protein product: CASSRGQGERVYGYTF.